Following are 5 T cell receptor beta chains from one sample sequenced in a study of response to subunit inactivated influenza vaccine. TCRdb used MiXCR to reprocess the RT-PCR reads, holding one entry per CDR3 protein. Among more than 450,000 distinct CDR3 sequences listed, about 7.6% were seen once. The sample was PBMCs from blood, taken around 25 months after vaccination. Receptor source: a man between 50 and 70 years old who received an inactivated influenza vaccine.

This clonotype was observed a few times. The DNA is left out, because the CDR3 cannot be placed on it with certainty; the CDR3 is given as TCRdb lists it. V and J are TRBV27 and TRBJ1-4; the tabulated D call, TRBD1, remains unverified against the DNA. Germline CDR1 reads MNHEY; CDR2 reads SMNVEV (reference sequence). The CDR3 extends over 16 residues, inclusive of both ends. CDR3: CASSFLAGGFGEKLFF.

This clonotype was found many times. V and J are TRBV10-3 and TRBJ2-7; 9 nucleotides agree with TRBD1. The CDR3 runs to 14 residues. From germline, CDR1 is ENHRY and CDR2 SYGVKD. Losses at the gene ends were 6 bases for V and 0 bases for J; bases not matched to a gene: 3. The CDR3 reads CAIRPGQGSYEQYF. CDR3 coding DNA: TGTGCCATCAGGCCGGGACAGGGCTCCTACGAGCAGTACTTC.

This clonotype was detected a few times. The chain has TRBV15 and TRBJ2-3; no clear D. The CDR3 loop spans 15 amino acids. V lost 0 bases and J lost 2, with 9 bases in between. Germline V gene lookup returns CDR1 LNHNV and CDR2 YYDKDF (reference sequence). CDR3 in amino acids: CATSRDQFNTDTQYF. As DNA, the CDR3 is TGTGCCACCAGCAGAGATCAGTTCAACACAGATACGCAGTATTTT.

This clonotype has more than one count but fewer than ten. This chain links TRBV4-3 with TRBJ2-7; 7 bases align to TRBD1. The CDR3 runs 14 residues. Germline V lookup: CDR1 LGHNA, CDR2 YSLEER. J lost 0 bases, V lost 3 bases, and 2 bases had no gene match. The chain's CDR3 is CASSHGTASYEQYF. DNA for the CDR3: TGCGCCAGCAGCCATGGGACAGCCTCCTACGAGCAGTACTTC.

Many counts were recorded for this clonotype. CDR3 coding DNA: TGCAGTGCTAGTGGTGGGATTTACTCTGGGGCCAACGTCCTGACTTTC. Translating it yields CSASGGIYSGANVLTF. The rearrangement uses TRBV20-1 and TRBJ2-6, with no clear D. The length of the CDR3 is 16 residues. Trimming removed 3 bases from V and 0 bases from J, with 12 bases in between. In germline, CDR1 is DFQATT, CDR2 SNEGSKA (reference sequence).